The TCR beta chain described here comes from a study of T cell changes during pregnancy in multiple sclerosis (dated by TCRdb to 2018 to 2020). Regarding the complete study: In women with multiple sclerosis, the researchers looked at how the T cell repertoire shifted as pregnancy progressed.

Libraries were constructed by the immunoSEQ multiplex PCR assay. The clones in this table, taken by TCRdb from immuneACCESS, are in-frame only. Not every clone is retained; where verified, under half of the shortfall comes from an unresolved V gene, and the cause of the rest is unknown. The sample profile shows over 45,000 clones; 88% of them were found once. In total, the top ten clones hold around 0.4% of the sample. CDR1 and CDR2 (SGHTA, FQGNSA) derive from the germline V gene. The CDR3 starts with the cysteine, ends with the phenylalanine, and has 13 residues. The retained sequence is limited to the CDR3, 39 bases, with the frame set at the first base. V is pared back by 1 base and J by 7 bases, with 8 bases lying between the germline termini. A remark on this clone: Its antigen is unknown. Within one base of it there is no much larger clone, and no base qualities were kept.

This TCR came from a female donor with multiple sclerosis, enrolled in a pregnancy study. Sample: CD4+ T cells from peripheral blood mononuclear cells, taken in the third trimester of pregnancy. The rearrangement combines TRBV7-2 with TRBJ2-1, with TRBD2 perhaps the D gene, on 6 matching bases. The bases read TGTGCCAGCAGCTTAGGGAGGGAGAATGAGCAGTTCTTC. It translates to CASSLGRENEQFF.